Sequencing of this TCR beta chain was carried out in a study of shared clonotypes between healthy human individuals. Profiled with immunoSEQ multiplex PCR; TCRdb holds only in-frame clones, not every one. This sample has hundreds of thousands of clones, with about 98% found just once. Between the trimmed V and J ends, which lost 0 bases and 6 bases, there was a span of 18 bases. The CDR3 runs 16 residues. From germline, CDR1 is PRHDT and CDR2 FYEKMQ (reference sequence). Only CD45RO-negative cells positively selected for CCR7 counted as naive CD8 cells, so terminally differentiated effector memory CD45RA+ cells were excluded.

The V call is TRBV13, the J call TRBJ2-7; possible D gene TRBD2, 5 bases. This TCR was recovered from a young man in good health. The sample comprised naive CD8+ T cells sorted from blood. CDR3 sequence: CASSLGLQLAEGEQYF. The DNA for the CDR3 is TGTGCCAGCAGCTTAGGCCTCCAGCTAGCTGAGGGCGAGCAGTACTTC.